This record looks at one T cell receptor (beta chain) sequence and its context. The CDR3 consists of 15 residues. V lost 5 bases, J lost 0 bases, and 6 bases stayed unmatched. The germline CDR1 and CDR2 sequences are SEHNR and FQNEAQ (reference sequence). The data originate from a study of blood T cell repertoires in COVID-19. In the original workflow: Amplification of reference gene primers provided the estimated nucleated cell counts. TCRdb keeps only in-frame clones here, not all; method: immunoSEQ multiplex PCR. That table supplies the V and J calls and clone size; D and trimming were determined from the DNA. The sample lists 150,000 to 200,000 clones; 85% were seen once.

V and J are TRBV7-9 and TRBJ2-7; 8 positions match TRBD2. Material: peripheral blood. This TCR was sampled from a human donor with acute or convalescent COVID-19. The donor label of this sample is uncertain. CDR3 amino acids: CASSVSGGGSYEQYF. The CDR3, as DNA: TGTGCCAGCAGCGTAAGCGGGGGCGGCTCCTACGAGCAGTACTTC.